These 20 T cell receptor beta chains originate from one sample sequenced in a study of molecular identifiers for immune sequencing clone quantification. TCRdb called the PCR reads again in MiXCR, with one record for every CDR3 protein. The data contain about 320,000 distinct CDR3 sequences, around 21% of them seen just once; the ten biggest clones take up roughly 0.8%. Specimen: naive CD8+ T cells from blood, with Jurkat cell RNA spiked in. The subset was: FACS-sorted CD8+CD4-CCR7+CD45RA+ naive T cells. The receptor source for this set is a human donor in good health. Some libraries in this study had Jurkat cell RNA spiked in.

V and J are TRBV20-1 and TRBJ2-3; 9 bases fit TRBD2. J lost 2 bases, V lost 5 bases, and 5 bases had no gene match. This CDR3 contains 14 residues. Germline loops: CDR1 DFQATT, CDR2 SNEGSKA (reference sequence). The CDR3 region has the DNA TGCAGTGCTCGGACTAGCGCCTTCACAGATACGCAGTATTTT. Residues: CSARTSAFTDTQYF.

The gene calls are TRBV27 and TRBJ2-3; no firm D call. Trimming took 2 bases from V and 1 from J, leaving 10 bases between them. Germline V gives CDR1 MNHEY, CDR2 SMNVEV (reference sequence). The CDR3 covers 15 residues. CDR3 nucleotides: TGTGCCAGCAGTTTAAGTCCAGTCGGCACAGATACGCAGTATTTT. Encoded protein: CASSLSPVGTDTQYF.

The chain uses TRBV19 and TRBJ2-7; 14 bases map to TRBD2. The J segment lost 6 bases and the V segment lost 5 bases, leaving 6 bases of the junction unmatched. Germline CDR1 LNHDA, CDR2 SQIVND (reference sequence). The CDR3 runs to 15 residues. CDR3 in amino acids: CASSATGTSGSEQYF. CDR3 nucleotides: TGTGCCAGTAGTGCGACCGGGACTAGCGGGAGCGAGCAGTACTTC.

To note about this clonotype: A much larger clone differs from this one at a single base, so this may be a read error. V and J are TRBV7-9 and TRBJ1-4; 7 bases are shared with TRBD1. In germline, CDR1 is SEHNR, CDR2 FQNEAQ (reference sequence). This CDR3 region has 16 residues. Here the CDR3 reads CASSPPMDRLNEELFF. The CDR3 DNA follows: TGTGCCAGCAGCCCGCCAATGGACAGGTTAAATGAAGAACTGTTTTTT.

There are many counts of this clonotype. This chain connects TRBV7-8 to TRBJ2-3, with TRBD2 matching 13 bases. This CDR3 comprises 18 residues. Germline CDR1 and CDR2: SGHVS and FQNEAQ. The V and J ends lost 6 bases and 6 bases, in that order; junction bases with no gene match: 15. The CDR3 sequence: CASRDYLRGLAGPDTQYF. DNA of the CDR3: TGTGCCAGCAGGGATTACCTAAGGGGACTAGCGGGGCCGGATACGCAGTATTTT.

This clonotype appeared many times. The chain uses TRBV7-9 and TRBJ2-3; no clear D gene. Germline V lookup: CDR1 SEHNR, CDR2 FQNEAQ (reference sequence). V was clipped by 1 base and J by 6 bases, with 5 bases between them. This CDR3 spans 12 amino acids. The CDR3 here is CASSLVEDTQYF. The CDR3 nucleotides are TGTGCCAGCAGCTTAGTGGAGGATACGCAGTATTTT.

The V and J genes are TRBV3-1 and TRBJ2-1; weak D call: TRBD2 (5 bases). The germline V gene encodes CDR1 LGHDT and CDR2 YNNKEL (reference sequence). The CDR3 extends over 15 amino acids. Between the trimmed V and J ends, which lost 5 bases and 2 bases, there was a span of 13 bases. CDR3 nucleotides: TGTGCCAGCAGCTCAAGGACTGCTGCCTACAATGAGCAGTTCTTC. Its translation: CASSSRTAAYNEQFF.

The sample holds many counts of this clonotype. The chain combines TRBV7-8 with TRBJ2-1, with 10 bases that match TRBD2. Germline V gene lookup returns CDR1 SGHVS and CDR2 FQNEAQ. The J segment lost 8 bases and the V segment lost 1 base, leaving 8 bases of the junction unmatched. The CDR3 totals 16 residues. CDR3 in amino acids: CASSLVWLAGEDEQFF. The CDR3 DNA sequence: TGTGCCAGCAGCTTAGTCTGGCTAGCGGGGGAGGATGAGCAGTTCTTC. Variable domain in full (rest from reference TRBV7-8 and TRBJ2-1): GAGVSQSPRYKVAKRGQDVALRCDPISGHVSLFWYQQALGQGPEFLTYFQNEAQLDKSGLPSDRFFAERPEGSVSTLKIQRTQQEDSAVYLCASSLVWLAGEDEQFFGPGTRLTVL.

This clonotype was observed many times. J is TRBJ2-5 and V is TRBV5-6; tentatively, D is TRBD1 (6 bases). Per germline, CDR1 SGHDT and CDR2 YYEEEE. The ends were cut back, 4 bases at V and 2 bases at J, with 9 bases in the middle. The CDR3 is 13 amino acids. In DNA, the CDR3 is TGTGCCAGCAGCGGTCAGGGGCAAGAGACCCAGTACTTC. Its translation is CASSGQGQETQYF.

This clonotype appeared many times. The chain recombines TRBV6-2 or TRBV6-3 with TRBJ1-1; D unclear. The germline CDR1 and CDR2 sequences are MNHEY and SVGEGT. Trimming shortened V by 4 bases and J by 6 bases, and 9 bases separated the two germline ends. The CDR3 is made up of 12 amino acids. Here the CDR3 reads CASSSMAPEAFF. Written as DNA, the CDR3 is TGTGCCAGCAGTTCCATGGCCCCTGAAGCTTTCTTT.

Notes on this clonotype: One base away lies a much larger clone, so this may be a sequencing read error. V gene TRBV6-1 combines with J gene TRBJ1-4, with 7 bases fitting TRBD1. The germline V gene encodes CDR1 MNHNS and CDR2 SASEGT. The CDR3 contains 16 residues. CDR3 in DNA: TGTGCCGGCAGTGAAAGGGACAGAGCAACTAATGAAAAACTGTTTTTT. It is translated as CAGSERDRATNEKLFF.

The genes are TRBV3-1 and TRBJ2-3, with 10 bases aligning to TRBD2. Germline lookup yields CDR1 LGHDT and CDR2 YNNKEL (reference sequence). J gave up 2 bases and V 0 bases, and 11 bases lay outside the gene matches. This CDR3 has 19 amino acids. Here the CDR3 DNA reads TGTGCCAGCAGCCAAGATGTATTAAGGACTAGCGGACTCACAGATACGCAGTATTTT. This translates into CASSQDVLRTSGLTDTQYF.

This chain joins TRBV12-5 and TRBJ1-1, with a possible D match to TRBD1 (5 bases). This CDR3 has 13 amino acids. Trimming removed 1 base at V and 5 bases at J, with 8 bases between. Germline lookup yields CDR1 LGHNT and CDR2 FRNRAP. The CDR3 nucleotides read TGTGCTAGTGGTTTGGGGGGGGAAACTGAAGCTTTCTTT. Amino acid sequence: CASGLGGETEAFF.

About this clonotype itself: A much larger clone lies one base from this, so it may be a read error. The chain uses TRBV4-3 and TRBJ1-1, with D perhaps matching TRBD1 (6 bases). Germline assignment: CDR1 LGHNA and CDR2 YSLEER. This CDR3 is 16 amino acids long. This CDR3 is CASSQDRGTKNTEALF. The CDR3 nucleotides read TGCGCCAGCAGCCAAGATAGGGGGACAAAGAACACTGAAGCTCTCTTT.

This clonotype was counted many times. The chain combines TRBV20-1 with TRBJ2-7; the D gene is possibly TRBD2 (6 bases). The CDR3 covers 13 residues. V was cut by 6 bases and J by 3 bases, with 15 bases left in between. Germline V gene sequence: CDR1 DFQATT, CDR2 SNEGSKA (reference sequence). Here the CDR3 DNA reads TGCAGTGCCCGAAAGATGGGGGGCTACGAGCAGTACTTC. It translates to CSARKMGGYEQYF.

This clonotype was seen at least ten times. This CDR3 reads CASSYRDTYRYEQYF. The CDR3 bases are TGTGCCAGCAGTTACCGGGACACATACCGCTACGAGCAGTACTTC. The chain carries TRBV2 and TRBJ2-7; D is perhaps TRBD1 (6 bases). This CDR3 has 15 amino acids. Germline V gene sequence: CDR1 SNHLY, CDR2 FYNNEI. Between the trimmed V and J ends, which lost 5 bases and 3 bases, there was a span of 17 bases.

This clonotype was observed at least ten times. The V gene is TRBV25-1, the J gene TRBJ2-5; 10 bases are shared with TRBD1. There are 15 residues in the CDR3. Germline CDR1 and CDR2: MGHDK and SYGVNS. With 3 bases clipped from V and 1 base from J, the junction kept 2 bases outside the gene matches. CDR3 amino acids: CASSEWTGGQETQYF. CDR3 DNA: TGTGCCAGCAGTGAGTGGACAGGGGGCCAAGAGACCCAGTACTTC.

This clonotype was observed many times. This chain connects TRBV7-6 to TRBJ2-1; D is unresolved. There are 15 residues in the CDR3. The V end lost 1 base, the J end lost 2 bases, and 9 bases lay between the germline ends. Germline loops: CDR1 SGHVS, CDR2 FNYEAQ. CDR3 in DNA: TGTGCCAGCAGCTTAGGGGTACGGGCCTACAATGAGCAGTTCTTC. It codes for CASSLGVRAYNEQFF.

This clonotype was counted many times. V usage is TRBV4-1 and J usage is TRBJ1-1; D ambiguous. Between the trimmed V and J ends, which lost 0 bases and 7 bases, there was a span of 9 bases. This CDR3 region has 13 residues. Germline assignment: CDR1 MGHRA and CDR2 YSYEKL. Here the CDR3 DNA reads TGCGCCAGCAGCCAAGATGGAGGGATTGAAGCTTTCTTT. Its translation is CASSQDGGIEAFF.

The sample holds many counts of this clonotype. CDR3 sequence reads: CASSRGAGNIQYF. DNA of the CDR3: TGTGCCAGCAGCCGGGGGGCTGGAAACATTCAGTACTTC. The chain couples TRBV7-6 to TRBJ2-4; a possible D gene is TRBD2 (7 bases). Germline CDR1 reads SGHVS; CDR2 reads FNYEAQ. The CDR3 has 13 residues. Trimming pared 5 bases from V and 6 bases from J, leaving 11 bases between. The full variable domain, with the rest looked up from reference TRBV7-6 and TRBJ2-4, is GAGVSQSPRYKVTKRGQDVALRCDPISGHVSLYWYRQALGQGPEFLTYFNYEAQQDKSGLPNDRFSAERPEGSISTLTIQRTEQRDSAMYRCASSRGAGNIQYFGAGTRLSVL.